One sample yielded the 20 T cell receptor beta chains listed below, sequenced in a study of blood T cell repertoires in COVID-19. Here immunoSEQ multiplex PCR was the method, and the copy in TCRdb shows in-frame clones only, minus some. The sample has 70,000 to 85,000 clones; 82% are singletons. Sequences were obtained from peripheral blood. These receptors came from a man aged 55 to 70 with acute or convalescent COVID-19.

The CDR3 sequence: CASSPYRGTSSYEQYF. In DNA form, the CDR3 reads TGTGCCAGCAGTCCCTACAGGGGGACAAGCTCCTACGAGCAGTACTTC. The V and J genes are TRBV28 and TRBJ2-7, with 8 bases that match TRBD1. CDR1 and CDR2 (germline): MDHEN, SYDVKM. This CDR3 is built from 16 residues. V dropped 5 bases and J dropped 0; count of bases not matched to a gene: 9.

The chain is built from TRBV13 and TRBJ2-7, with a weak D call TRBD1 (6 bases). This CDR3 contains 13 residues. Trimming pared 2 bases from V and 11 bases from J, leaving 16 bases between. Per germline, CDR1 PRHDT and CDR2 FYEKMQ (reference sequence). In DNA, the CDR3 is TGTGCCAGCAGCTTAAATGACAGGAGTTCGGAGTACTTC. Translation gives CASSLNDRSSEYF.

In DNA, the CDR3 is TGTGCCAGCAAAGGGGCAGAGAATCCGAACTATGGCTACACCTTC. Amino acids: CASKGAENPNYGYTF. The rearrangement uses TRBV2 and TRBJ1-2, with a possible D match to TRBD1 (5 bases). Germline values: CDR1 SNHLY, CDR2 FYNNEI. The CDR3 has 15 amino acids. Trimming removed 7 bases at V and 2 bases at J, with 17 bases between.

The V gene is TRBV7-8, the J gene TRBJ1-1; the D is unclear. Per germline, CDR1 SGHVS and CDR2 FQNEAQ. Trimming stripped 3 bases from V and 0 bases from J, with 8 bases between. The CDR3 runs 14 residues. The chain's CDR3 is CASSFTNMNTEAFF. Written as DNA, the CDR3 is TGTGCCAGCAGCTTTACTAATATGAACACTGAAGCTTTCTTT.

The CDR3 is CASRTKGRQGEGYGYTF. The CDR3 coding sequence is TGTGCCAGCAGGACTAAAGGAAGACAGGGTGAGGGCTATGGCTACACCTTC. V and J are TRBV28 and TRBJ1-2, with 7 positions matching TRBD1. The CDR3 extends over 17 amino acids. The V and J ends lost 6 bases and 4 bases, in that order; junction bases with no gene match: 17. CDR1 is MDHEN and CDR2 is SYDVKM in the germline V gene.

This clone was seen once. This chain connects TRBV27 to TRBJ1-4, with a tentative D call TRBD1 (5 bases). The germline gives CDR1 MNHEY, CDR2 SMNVEV (reference sequence). The ends were cut back, 2 bases at V and 4 bases at J, with 11 bases in the middle. The CDR3 runs 15 residues. The DNA of the CDR3 is TGTGCCAGCAGTTTAGCAGGGAACCTTAATGAAAAACTGTTTTTT. Encoded protein: CASSLAGNLNEKLFF.

The chain combines TRBV5-4 with TRBJ2-7, with 14 positions matching TRBD2. The germline V gene has CDR1 SGHNT and CDR2 YYREEE (reference sequence). This CDR3 spans 16 amino acids. Trimming cost V 0 bases and J 1 base; bases outside gene matches: 0. The CDR3: CASSLGLAGGSYEQYF. CDR3 sequence (DNA): TGTGCCAGCAGCTTGGGACTAGCGGGAGGGTCCTACGAGCAGTACTTC.

This sequence joins TRBV11-3 and TRBJ2-1, with 8 nucleotides matching TRBD1. The V gene end was trimmed by 5 bases and the J gene end by 4 bases; junction bases not matched to a gene: 10. Germline CDR1 reads SGHNT; CDR2 reads YENEEA. This CDR3 has 16 residues. CDR3 amino acids: CASSRAGTGLYNEQFF. DNA for the CDR3: TGTGCCAGCAGCCGCGCCGGGACAGGACTGTACAATGAGCAGTTCTTC. Using reference TRBV11-3 and TRBJ2-1 for the parts outside the CDR3, the full variable domain is EAGVVQSPRYKIIEKKQPVAFWCNPISGHNTLYWYLQNLGQGPELLIRYENEEAVDDSQLPKDRFSAERLKGVDSTLKIQPAELGDSAVYLCASSRAGTGLYNEQFFGPGTRLTVL.

The rearrangement uses TRBV6-5 and TRBJ1-2; a possible D gene is TRBD1 (5 bases). The germline V and J ends were trimmed by 0 bases and 4 bases, with 9 bases remaining between them. Germline assignment: CDR1 MNHEY and CDR2 SVGAGI. The CDR3 has 14 residues. The CDR3 region has the DNA TGTGCCAGCAGTTACTCGATACAGGCCTATGGCTACACCTTC. Amino acid sequence: CASSYSIQAYGYTF.

The chain couples TRBV7-6 to TRBJ2-5, with D possibly matching TRBD2 (6 bases). Germline CDR1 reads SGHVS; CDR2 reads FNYEAQ. Trimming removed 5 bases from V and 4 bases from J, with 17 bases in between. The CDR3 covers 15 residues. Here the CDR3 DNA reads TGTGCCAGCAGCCCCGGAGGGCCGGGTGGAGAGACCCAGTACTTC. Amino acid sequence: CASSPGGPGGETQYF.

The chain is built from TRBV14 and TRBJ1-2; 7 bases line up with TRBD1. The V gene's germline CDR1 is SGHDN and CDR2 FVKESK. V was pared by 4 bases and J by 4 bases, with 3 bases of the junction left unmatched. The CDR3 loop spans 13 amino acids. The CDR3: CASSPGQSYGYTF. CDR3 DNA: TGTGCCAGCAGCCCGGGACAGAGCTATGGCTACACCTTC.

The V and J genes are TRBV7-8 and TRBJ2-5; unclear D gene. CDR1 is SGHVS and CDR2 is FQNEAQ in the germline V gene. Trimming cost V 5 bases and J 5 bases, with 12 bases left between them. This CDR3 has 13 amino acids. The CDR3 coding sequence is TGTGCCAGCAGCCCGCGCCTCGGGGAGACCCAGTACTTC. Its translation is CASSPRLGETQYF.

The rearrangement joins TRBV9 to TRBJ1-2; 8 bases are shared with TRBD1. This CDR3 has 15 residues. Losses at the gene ends were 3 bases for V and 6 bases for J; bases not matched to a gene: 10. CDR1 SGDLS and CDR2 YYNGEE come from the germline V gene. CDR3 loop: CASSAGQGSWNGYTF. CDR3 DNA: TGTGCCAGCAGCGCCGGACAGGGCTCTTGGAATGGCTACACCTTC.

This clone was observed a single time. The rearrangement uses TRBV24-1 and TRBJ1-4; TRBD1 is a possible D gene (5 bases). Deletions cut 4 bases from V and 4 bases from J, with 24 bases between. Germline V CDR1 and CDR2: KGHDR, SFDVKD. The CDR3 has 19 residues. This CDR3 is CATSEGTFRRFPYNEKLFF. CDR3 coding DNA: TGTGCCACCAGTGAGGGGACTTTTAGGCGGTTCCCCTATAATGAAAAACTGTTTTTT.

In this sample, this clone turned up once. The rearrangement joins TRBV19 to TRBJ1-4, with 7 bases that match TRBD1. The germline gives CDR1 LNHDA, CDR2 SQIVND (reference sequence). The CDR3 runs 14 residues. V trimming: 6 bases; J trimming: 4 bases; junction bases outside the gene matches: 5. CDR3 nucleotide sequence: TGTGCCAGTAGCGCGCAGGGGGGTAATGAAAAACTGTTTTTT. This codes for CASSAQGGNEKLFF.

This chain uses TRBV7-2 with TRBJ1-6, with 7 bases that match TRBD1. The trim removed 3 bases at V and 4 bases at J, leaving 3 bases unmatched. Germline loops: CDR1 SGHTA, CDR2 FQGNSA. This CDR3 has 15 amino acids. The CDR3 DNA reads as TGTGCCAGCAGCTTGGGACAGCTATATAATTCACCCCTCCACTTT. Its translation is CASSLGQLYNSPLHF.

The chain employs TRBV5-1 and TRBJ2-7; perhaps TRBD2 as D (6 bases). CDR3 length: 15 amino acids. Trimming pared 4 bases from V and 3 bases from J, leaving 17 bases between. Germline values: CDR1 SGHRS, CDR2 YFSETQ. CDR3 nucleotide sequence: TGCGCCAGCAGCCTTAGCGGAAATCGACTCTACGAGCAGTACTTC. Translating gives CASSLSGNRLYEQYF.

V gene TRBV7-2 combines with J gene TRBJ2-5, with TRBD1 identical over 9 bases. The CDR3 sequence is 17 residues long. Germline lookup yields CDR1 SGHTA and CDR2 FQGNSA. Trimming took 5 bases from V and 4 from J; bases not matched to a gene: 14. As DNA, the CDR3 is TGTGCCAGCAGCCGTCCGGGACAGGGAAGGGCCGCAGAGACCCAGTACTTC. This codes for CASSRPGQGRAAETQYF.

The chain couples TRBV6-5 to TRBJ2-1; TRBD1 is a possible D gene (6 bases). The V and J ends lost 4 bases and 5 bases respectively, with 9 bases between them. Germline-derived CDR1 and CDR2 are MNHEY and SVGAGI. This CDR3 is 13 amino acids long. CDR3 in amino acids: CASSSTGHNEQFF. The CDR3 region has the DNA TGTGCCAGCAGTTCGACAGGCCACAATGAGCAGTTCTTC.

As regards this clone: Relative to the germline gene, one junction end is altered; a read error may explain this. V and J are TRBV7-2 and TRBJ1-5, with D tentatively TRBD1 (5 bases). The germline gives CDR1 SGHTA, CDR2 FQGNSA. This CDR3 is built from 13 residues. The CDR3 loop is CASSPQGNRPQHF. The CDR3 region has the DNA TGTGCCAGCAGCCCTCAGGGCAATCGGCCCCAGCATTTT.